These 5 T cell receptor beta chains came from one sample sequenced in a study of blood T cell repertoires in COVID-19. Libraries were prepared by immunoSEQ multiplex PCR; TCRdb keeps only in-frame clonotypes and omits some of them. Among hundreds of thousands of clones listed, 86% were seen once. Sequencing was carried out using peripheral blood. These receptors all come from a young woman with active or convalescent COVID-19.

The V and J genes are TRBV27 and TRBJ1-1, with D possibly matching TRBD1 (5 bases). CDR3 length equals 13 residues. V was shortened by 2 bases and J by 5 bases, with 9 bases between the two germline ends. Per the germline V gene, CDR1 is MNHEY and CDR2 is SMNVEV (reference sequence). CDR3 region: CASSLGAQTEAFF. For the CDR3, the DNA is TGTGCCAGCAGTTTAGGGGCGCAGACTGAAGCTTTCTTT.

V and J are TRBV19 and TRBJ2-7; 16 bases map to TRBD2. The CDR3 extends over 19 amino acids. Losses at the gene ends were 4 bases for V and 6 bases for J; bases not matched to a gene: 15. Germline CDR1 and CDR2: LNHDA and SQIVND (reference sequence). The CDR3 sequence: CASSTKQPGTSGGAFEQYF. The CDR3 nucleotides are TGTGCCAGTAGTACAAAACAACCCGGGACTAGCGGGGGGGCCTTCGAGCAGTACTTC.

The rearrangement uses TRBV12-3 or TRBV12-4 and TRBJ2-3; D gene unclear. This CDR3 contains 12 residues. V was shortened by 5 bases and J by 2 bases, with 5 bases between the two germline ends. The CDR3 reads CASSILTDTQYF. The CDR3 DNA sequence: TGTGCCAGCAGTATACTCACAGATACGCAGTATTTT.

A single count supports this clone. V gene TRBV6-5 combines with J gene TRBJ1-6; D remains unclear. Germline CDR1 reads MNHEY; CDR2 reads SVGAGI. Trimming pared 7 bases from V and 9 bases from J, leaving 19 bases between. There are 15 residues in the CDR3. DNA for the CDR3: TGTGCCAGCACCAGATACCGGGAAACGGGTTCACCCCTCCACTTT. It translates to CASTRYRETGSPLHF.

Concerning this clone itself: The junction shows a germline mismatch at one end, possibly a read error. The rearrangement uses TRBV27 and TRBJ1-1; D may be TRBD1 (6 bases). The CDR3 spans 15 residues. The V gene's germline CDR1 is MNHEY and CDR2 SMNVEV (reference sequence). CDR3 sequence: CASSLSNRANAEAFF. Here the CDR3 DNA reads TGTGCCAGCAGTTTATCGAACAGGGCGAACGCTGAAGCTTTCTTT.